Below, 24 T cell receptor beta chains from the same sample are listed, as sequenced in a study of naive CD8 T cells in extremely preterm neonates. TCRdb's copy holds only in-frame clones and misses some; the assay was immunoSEQ multiplex PCR. There are about 7,900 clones in the sample; roughly 98% occur only once, and 2.8% lies in the top ten. The sequencing input was naive CD8+ T cells from blood. The receptor source for this set is a human donor in good health.

The chain combines TRBV4-1 with TRBJ2-1; 7 bases are shared with TRBD2. Germline assignment: CDR1 MGHRA and CDR2 YSYEKL. This CDR3 contains 19 residues. Losses at the gene ends were 3 bases for V and 6 bases for J; bases not matched to a gene: 20. CDR3 protein: CASSHPPTGLAATTNEQFF. The CDR3 DNA reads TGCGCCAGCAGCCACCCACCAACCGGCCTAGCGGCTACTACCAATGAGCAGTTCTTC.

This clone turned up a few times. The gene calls are TRBV7-5 and TRBJ2-1; whether TRBD2, the table's D call, matches the DNA was not checked. TRBV7-5 is deemed a pseudogene. The CDR3 length is 19 residues. CDR3 nucleotides: TGTGCCAGAAGCTTAGTTCGGACTAGCGCCGAGCTGAACTACAATGAGCAGTTCTTC. It codes for CARSLVRTSAELNYNEQFF.

This clone has just one count. J is TRBJ2-1 and V is TRBV5-1, with 8 positions matching TRBD1. Germline CDR1 and CDR2: SGHRS and YFSETQ. The junction had 19 bases not matched to a gene; V was cut back by 5 bases and J by 3 bases. The CDR3 runs to 19 residues. CDR3 sequence reads: CASSPTIRQGTPDYNEQFF. The CDR3 region has the DNA TGCGCCAGCAGTCCAACCATTCGACAGGGGACTCCGGACTACAATGAGCAGTTCTTC.

V usage is TRBV4-1 and J usage is TRBJ1-2; no clear D gene. The CDR3 totals 16 residues. V was pared by 4 bases and J by 4 bases, with 19 bases between. Per the germline V gene, CDR1 is MGHRA and CDR2 is YSYEKL. Here the CDR3 reads CASSPLAGEDIYGYTF. CDR3 sequence (DNA): TGCGCCAGCAGCCCCCTTGCTGGGGAGGATATCTATGGCTACACCTTC.

V is TRBV10-1 and J is TRBJ1-1; 9 nucleotides line up with TRBD1. Germline-derived CDR1 and CDR2 are WNHNN and SYGVQD (reference sequence). The length of the CDR3 is 15 residues. V lost 5 bases, J lost 5 bases, and 9 bases stayed unmatched. CDR3 sequence: CASSPQGAGITEAFF. The CDR3 DNA sequence: TGCGCCAGCAGTCCACAGGGGGCTGGAATTACTGAAGCTTTCTTT.

The V gene is TRBV13, the J gene TRBJ1-2; D is ambiguous. The CDR3 has 14 residues. Per the germline V gene, CDR1 is PRHDT and CDR2 is FYEKMQ (reference sequence). Trimming pared 4 bases from V and 7 bases from J, leaving 16 bases between. CDR3 sequence (DNA): TGTGCCAGCAGCTACCATGCCAGACGAGGTGGCTACACCTTC. This sequence encodes CASSYHARRGGYTF.

The chain couples TRBV28 to TRBJ2-3, with D maybe TRBD1 (6 bases). The length of the CDR3 is 12 residues. V lost 6 bases and J 14 bases, leaving 18 bases between the germline ends. Germline V gene sequence: CDR1 MDHEN, CDR2 SYDVKM. DNA of the CDR3: TGTGCCAGCAGACCCTCCGGGACATTTCCGTATTTT. As protein: CASRPSGTFPYF.

This sequence joins TRBV5-6 and TRBJ2-7, with 9 bases fitting TRBD2. The CDR3 length is 16 residues. V was clipped by 2 bases and J by 3 bases; unmatched bases: 9. Germline V lookup: CDR1 SGHDT, CDR2 YYEEEE. The CDR3 loop is CASSLAGGGTYYEQYV. The DNA of the CDR3 is TGTGCCAGCAGCTTAGCGGGAGGCGGGACTTACTACGAGCAGTACGTC.

The chain carries TRBV2 and TRBJ2-1, with TRBD2 identical over 7 bases. Germline V gene sequence: CDR1 SNHLY, CDR2 FYNNEI. Trimming cost V 0 bases and J 6 bases; bases outside gene matches: 8. This CDR3 region has 16 residues. This CDR3 reads CASSEAGLAEGNEQFF. The CDR3, as DNA: TGTGCCAGCAGTGAAGCAGGGCTAGCGGAGGGCAATGAGCAGTTCTTC.

This rearrangement joins TRBV7-2 to TRBJ2-7; TRBD1 is a possible D gene (6 bases). Trimming stripped 1 base from V and 2 bases from J, with 9 bases between. The CDR3 has 14 amino acids. Germline V gene lookup returns CDR1 SGHTA and CDR2 FQGNSA. The CDR3 loop reads CASSLVDRAYEQYV. The CDR3 coding sequence is TGTGCCAGCAGCTTAGTGGACAGAGCCTACGAGCAGTACGTC.

The chain carries TRBV5-5 and TRBJ2-7; possibly TRBD1 for D (6 bases). This CDR3 is built from 12 residues. Looked up from germline, CDR1 is SGHKS and CDR2 is YYEKEE (reference sequence). The germline V and J ends were trimmed by 2 bases and 5 bases, with 8 bases remaining between them. The CDR3 DNA reads as TGTGCCAGCAGCTTAGGGACAAACGAGCAGTACTTC. This codes for CASSLGTNEQYF.

This rearrangement joins TRBV7-2 to TRBJ2-7, with 7 bases fitting TRBD1. The CDR3 has 13 amino acids. After removal of 4 bases from V and 4 bases from J, the junction contained 4 bases not matched to a gene. Germline CDR1 is SGHTA and CDR2 is FQGNSA. CDR3 sequence (DNA): TGTGCCAGCAGCTCTTACAGGGGTTACGAGCAGTACGTC. Translating gives CASSSYRGYEQYV.

The chain links TRBV7-7 to TRBJ2-7; TRBD2 is a possible D gene (7 bases). The germline V gene has CDR1 SSHAT and CDR2 FNYEAQ (reference sequence). The CDR3 runs to 10 residues. CDR3 DNA sequence: TGTGCTAGCAGCTTGGGGGGGGCGCACGTC. The encoded protein is CASSLGGAHV.

The chain has TRBV6-5 and TRBJ2-3; the match to TRBD2 covers 12 bases. The CDR3 consists of 15 residues. Germline CDR1 reads MNHEY; CDR2 reads SVGAGI. J lost 4 bases, V lost 8 bases, and 7 bases had no gene match. CDR3 nucleotide sequence: TGTGCCAGCTCGCTAGCGGGGGGGCCGGCAGATACGCAGTATTTT. Protein product: CASSLAGGPADTQYF.

V and J are TRBV5-8 and TRBJ2-4; 7 bases align to TRBD1. The CDR3 totals 16 residues. Germline assignment: CDR1 SGHTS and CDR2 YDEGEE. V lost 4 bases to trimming and J lost 0 bases; unmatched junction nucleotides: 7. The CDR3 region has the DNA TGTGCCAGCAGCCTGGGACAGACCCTAGCCAAAAACATTCAGTACTTC. Protein sequence: CASSLGQTLAKNIQYF.

This chain joins TRBV9 and TRBJ2-6, with D possibly being TRBD2 (7 bases). Trimming stripped 4 bases from V and 0 bases from J, with 20 bases between. This CDR3 comprises 19 residues. Germline V CDR1 and CDR2: SGDLS, YYNGEE. In DNA, the CDR3 is TGTGCCAGCAGCCTAAGTCCTCGGGGGGACAACTCTGGGGCCAACGTCCTGACTTTC. Translation: CASSLSPRGDNSGANVLTF.

This clone is a singleton in its sample. The rearrangement links TRBV28 to TRBJ2-5, with 12 bases lining up with TRBD1. Unmatched junction bases numbered 13, after V lost 5 bases and J lost 3 bases. Germline assignment: CDR1 MDHEN and CDR2 SYDVKM. This CDR3 is built from 18 residues. CDR3 loop: CASSLSTGTGGLEETQYF. CDR3 coding DNA: TGTGCCAGCAGTCTAAGTACCGGGACAGGGGGCCTCGAAGAGACCCAGTACTTC.

This clone was observed a single time. The chain joins TRBV5-4 to TRBJ1-6; 7 bases are a match to TRBD1. V was clipped by 4 bases and J by 7 bases; unmatched bases: 8. From germline, CDR1 is SGHNT and CDR2 YYREEE (reference sequence). The CDR3 sequence is 15 residues long. CDR3 loop: CASSKLGTENSPLHF. The CDR3 region has the DNA TGTGCCAGCAGCAAACTCGGGACAGAGAATTCACCCCTCCACTTT. Drawing the rest from reference TRBV5-4 and TRBJ1-6, the complete variable domain is ETGVTQSPTHLIKTRGQQVTLRCSSQSGHNTVSWYQQALGQGPQFIFQYYREEENGRGNFPPRFSGLQFPNYSSELNVNALELDDSALYLCASSKLGTENSPLHFGNGTRLTVT.

The gene calls are TRBV6-5 and TRBJ2-5; perhaps TRBD1 as D (6 bases). From germline, CDR1 is MNHEY and CDR2 SVGAGI. The CDR3 loop spans 14 amino acids. Trimming removed 4 bases at V and 2 bases at J, with 11 bases between. The chain's CDR3 is CASSLQQGQETQYF. The DNA for the CDR3 is TGTGCCAGCAGTTTACAACAGGGTCAAGAGACCCAGTACTTC.

This chain uses TRBV7-6 with TRBJ2-7; 7 bases align to TRBD2. The CDR3 is made up of 13 amino acids. Trimming at V came to 3 bases and at J to 5 bases, leaving 4 bases not matched to a gene. Germline-derived CDR1 and CDR2 are SGHVS and FNYEAQ. For the CDR3, the DNA is TGTGCCAGCAGCTTCCGGGGAGGGAACGAGCAGTACTTC. Translation: CASSFRGGNEQYF.

CDR3 amino acids: CASSTRTETYNSPLHF. The CDR3 bases are TGTGCCAGTAGTACACGGACAGAGACCTATAATTCACCCCTCCACTTT. The chain joins TRBV19 to TRBJ1-6, with a weak D call TRBD1 (6 bases). The CDR3 is made up of 16 amino acids. Germline V gene lookup returns CDR1 LNHDA and CDR2 SQIVND (reference sequence). V was pared by 4 bases and J by 2 bases, with 12 bases between.

This CDR3 reads CSVEGQGNYEQYF. As DNA, the CDR3 is TGCAGCGTTGAAGGGCAGGGTAACTACGAGCAGTACTTC. The chain is built from TRBV29-1 and TRBJ2-7; possible D gene TRBD1, 5 bases. Trimming removed 1 base at V and 3 bases at J, with 10 bases between. Germline V CDR1 and CDR2: SQVTM, ANQGSEA. The CDR3 loop spans 13 amino acids.

The chain couples TRBV7-9 to TRBJ2-2; 7 bases map to TRBD1. In germline, CDR1 is SEHNR, CDR2 FQNEAQ (reference sequence). The CDR3 extends over 17 amino acids. V gave up 5 bases and J gave up 0 bases; unmatched junction bases: 9. The CDR3 nucleotides are TGTGCCAGCAGCCCCCCCCGAGGGGGCTCGAACACCGGGGAGCTGTTTTTT. Its protein product is CASSPPRGGSNTGELFF.

The CDR3 coding sequence is TGTGCCTGGAGAGCGATGAACACTGAAGCTTTCTTT. It specifies CAWRAMNTEAFF. The J gene is TRBJ1-1, the V gene TRBV30; unclear D gene. Trimming removed 3 bases at V and 0 bases at J, with 5 bases between. CDR1 and CDR2 from the germline V gene are GTSNPN and SVGIG (reference sequence). CDR3 length equals 12 residues.